This T cell receptor beta chain was observed in a study of spatial heterogeneity in lung cancer. For the study at large: Alpha-chain sequences were consistently detected less often than beta-chain sequences.

The CDR3 loop spans 17 amino acids. J was trimmed by 3 bases and V by 6 bases; bases with no gene match: 10. This clonotype was counted a few times. This beta chain is a stray sequence in a library constructed for alpha chains; its clone size is not meaningful. The time point: sample taken at primary tumor resection. Tumor, nontumor lung or frozen PBMC supplied whole RNA that was sequenced unsorted. Each TCR cDNA molecule carried a unique molecular identifier. TCRdb passed the 5' RACE reads through MiXCR, listing each CDR3 protein once. The repertoire holds about 600 distinct CDR3 sequences, with approximately 31% as singletons.

The sequences come from normal lung tissue next to the tumor, collected at surgery. The J gene is TRBJ2-2, the V gene TRBV12-3 or TRBV12-4, with 10 bases fitting TRBD2. This sequence originates from a male donor with early-stage non-small cell lung cancer. The CDR3 bases are TGTGCCAGCAGCCTACGGAGCGGGGGGGCCTACACCGGGGAGCTGTTTTTT. Amino acid sequence: CASSLRSGGAYTGELFF.